The 31 T cell receptor beta chains given below trace back to one sample, sequenced in a study of blood T cell repertoires in COVID-19. TCRdb keeps only in-frame clones here, not all; method: immunoSEQ multiplex PCR. The repertoire holds over 250,000 clones, with 70% to 85% as singletons. Material for sequencing was peripheral blood. The receptor set was obtained from a human donor with COVID-19, enrolled during active disease. The donor label of this sample is uncertain.

The CDR3 DNA follows: TGTGCCAGCAGCTTGACAGGGTGGCAGTACTTC. This encodes CASSLTGWQYF. The rearrangement uses TRBV5-8 and TRBJ2-7; the D gene is possibly TRBD1 (6 bases). This CDR3 is 11 amino acids long. V lost 1 base and J 9 bases, leaving 8 bases between the germline ends. Looked up from germline, CDR1 is SGHTS and CDR2 is YDEGEE. Combining the CDR3 with reference TRBV5-8 and TRBJ2-7 gives the whole variable domain EAGVTQSPTHLIKTRGQQATLRCSPISGHTSVYWYQQALGLGLQFLLWYDEGEERNRGNFPPRFSGRQFPNYSSELNVNALELEDSALYLCASSLTGWQYFGPGTRLTVT.

V and J are TRBV7-2 and TRBJ2-2; D gene unclear. CDR1 is SGHTA, CDR2 FQGNSA, per germline. The CDR3 contains 13 residues. V was pared by 5 bases and J by 5 bases, with 9 bases between. CDR3 nucleotide sequence: TGTGCCAGCAGCGCTAAGCTTACCGGGGAGCTGTTTTTT. This translates into CASSAKLTGELFF. Together with reference TRBV7-2 and TRBJ2-2, the CDR3 gives the full variable domain: GAGVSQSPSNKVTEKGKDVELRCDPISGHTALYWYRQSLGQGLEFLIYFQGNSAPDKSGLPSDRFSAERTGGSVSTLTIQRTQQEDSAVYLCASSAKLTGELFFGEGSRLTVL.

This clone was recorded once. CDR3: CASSRTGGQTQYF. In DNA, the CDR3 is TGTGCCAGCAGCAGGACAGGGGGACAGACCCAGTACTTC. The rearrangement links TRBV7-9 to TRBJ2-5; TRBD1 aligns across 10 bases. This CDR3 is 13 amino acids long. Trimming at V came to 5 bases and at J to 6 bases, leaving 3 bases not matched to a gene. CDR1 and CDR2 (germline): SEHNR, FQNEAQ (reference sequence).

V usage is TRBV29-1 and J usage is TRBJ1-1, with unresolved D. V was shortened by 0 bases and J by 0 bases, with 11 bases between the two germline ends. The CDR3 is 15 residues long. The germline V gene encodes CDR1 SQVTM and CDR2 ANQGSEA. The CDR3 loop reads CSVEDNRRMNTEAFF. The CDR3 DNA sequence: TGCAGCGTTGAAGATAACAGACGCATGAACACTGAAGCTTTCTTT.

This sequence joins TRBV4-1 and TRBJ2-3, with 8 bases aligning to TRBD2. V shed 0 bases, J shed 13 bases, and the junction held 9 bases outside the gene matches. The CDR3 has 14 residues. Germline V gives CDR1 MGHRA, CDR2 YSYEKL. The CDR3 sequence is CASSQEQRERFKYF. The CDR3 bases are TGCGCCAGCAGCCAAGAACAGCGGGAGCGTTTTAAGTATTTT.

The rearrangement joins TRBV6-5 to TRBJ1-4, with 8 bases lining up with TRBD1. This CDR3 is built from 15 residues. With V trimmed by 5 bases and J by 2 bases, 4 bases remained unmatched. CDR1 MNHEY and CDR2 SVGAGI come from the germline V gene. Here the CDR3 reads CASSRDRRTNEKLFF. CDR3 in DNA: TGTGCCAGCAGTCGGGACAGGCGTACTAATGAAAAACTGTTTTTT.

This chain connects TRBV5-1 to TRBJ2-2, with 11 bases matching TRBD2. Per germline, CDR1 SGHRS and CDR2 YFSETQ. With V trimmed by 4 bases and J by 0 bases, 8 bases remained unmatched. The CDR3 loop spans 18 amino acids. For the CDR3, the DNA is TGCGCCAGCAGCATCGGACTAGCGGGTGGGGCGAACACCGGGGAGCTGTTTTTT. Translated, it gives CASSIGLAGGANTGELFF.

The chain links TRBV28 to TRBJ1-4, with 7 positions matching TRBD1. The germline gives CDR1 MDHEN, CDR2 SYDVKM. V lost 4 bases and J lost 6; bases outside the gene matches: 5. The CDR3 contains 14 residues. CDR3 in amino acids: CASSSPGTDEKLFF. CDR3 sequence (DNA): TGTGCCAGCAGTTCCCCTGGGACAGATGAAAAACTGTTTTTT.

This sequence joins TRBV30 and TRBJ2-7; D is possibly TRBD1 (5 bases). Between the trimmed V and J ends, which lost 2 bases and 7 bases, there was a span of 12 bases. The CDR3 spans 12 residues. Germline V lookup: CDR1 GTSNPN, CDR2 SVGIG (reference sequence). This CDR3 is CAWSIRGWEQYF. DNA for the CDR3: TGTGCCTGGAGTATTAGGGGCTGGGAGCAGTACTTC.

This clone was counted a few times. As DNA, the CDR3 is TGTGCCAGCAGTAACAGGGTTGTTCAGCCCCAGCATTTT. It yields the protein CASSNRVVQPQHF. The chain is built from TRBV6-6 and TRBJ1-5; D may be TRBD1 (6 bases). Trimming cost V 5 bases and J 6 bases, with 11 bases left between them. The germline CDR1 and CDR2 sequences are MNHNY and SVGAGI (reference sequence). There are 13 residues in the CDR3.

The gene calls are TRBV6-2 or TRBV6-3 and TRBJ2-2; maybe TRBD2 (6 bases). Germline V lookup: CDR1 MNHEY, CDR2 SVGEGT. V lost 0 bases, J lost 3 bases, and 14 bases lay in between. This CDR3 contains 17 residues. CDR3 sequence (DNA): TGTGCCAGCAGTTACTCGTCGGGACTGATGGACACCGGGGAGCTGTTTTTT. This gives the protein CASSYSSGLMDTGELFF.

V and J are TRBV28 and TRBJ2-7; TRBD1 matches at 9 bases. Germline V gene sequence: CDR1 MDHEN, CDR2 SYDVKM. The V gene end was trimmed by 3 bases and the J gene end by 5 bases; junction bases not matched to a gene: 5. CDR3 length equals 14 residues. CDR3 in DNA: TGTGCCAGCAGTTTGGTAGACAGGGGGGACGAGCAGTACTTC. It encodes CASSLVDRGDEQYF.

This clone turned up a few times. The rearrangement joins TRBV25-1 to TRBJ2-1; 9 bases fit TRBD2. V dropped 9 bases and J dropped 2; count of bases not matched to a gene: 14. Germline V gene sequence: CDR1 MGHDK, CDR2 SYGVNS. This CDR3 region has 17 residues. The CDR3 is CARRNRISGSPYNEQFF. CDR3 nucleotide sequence: TGTGCCAGGAGGAACCGTATTAGCGGGAGCCCCTACAATGAGCAGTTCTTC. Together with reference TRBV25-1 and TRBJ2-1, the CDR3 gives the full variable domain: EADIYQTPRYLVIGTGKKITLECSQTMGHDKMYWYQQDPGMELHLIHYSYGVNSTEKGDLSSESTVSRIRTEHFPLTLESARPSHTSQYLCARRNRISGSPYNEQFFGPGTRLTVL.

The chain links TRBV11-2 to TRBJ2-5; 8 positions match TRBD2. V shed 2 bases, J shed 5 bases, and the junction held 7 bases outside the gene matches. The germline V gene has CDR1 SGHAT and CDR2 FQNNGV. The CDR3 contains 15 residues. In nucleotides, the CDR3 is TGTGCCAGCAGCTTAAGTACGGGAGGGCGGGAGACCCAGTACTTC. Translated: CASSLSTGGRETQYF.

The V gene is TRBV5-1, the J gene TRBJ1-5; D unresolved. V was trimmed by 0 bases and J by 0 bases, leaving 7 bases between them. The CDR3 loop spans 15 amino acids. Per the germline V gene, CDR1 is SGHRS and CDR2 is YFSETQ. The DNA of the CDR3 is TGCGCCAGCAGCTTGGCGCCCGGTAGCAATCAGCCCCAGCATTTT. Translation: CASSLAPGSNQPQHF.

The rearrangement joins TRBV4-3 to TRBJ2-1, with 8 bases aligning to TRBD2. The germline gives CDR1 LGHNA, CDR2 YSLEER. Trimming took 0 bases from V and 4 from J; bases not matched to a gene: 5. This CDR3 has 16 amino acids. This CDR3 reads CASSQDLAGSYNEQFF. The CDR3 DNA is TGCGCCAGCAGCCAAGATTTAGCGGGAAGTTACAATGAGCAGTTCTTC.

The V and J genes are TRBV7-2 and TRBJ2-3; D unclear. Trimming left V 2 bases short and J 4 bases short, with 19 bases between. CDR3 length equals 17 residues. Germline CDR1 and CDR2: SGHTA and FQGNSA. CDR3 region: CASSLRWSRRYSDTQYF. CDR3 bases: TGTGCCAGCAGCTTACGTTGGTCGCGGAGATACTCAGATACGCAGTATTTT.

The CDR3 loop reads CASSIDRKPNEKLFF. CDR3 coding DNA: TGTGCCAGTAGTATCGACAGGAAACCTAATGAAAAACTGTTTTTT. This chain links TRBV19 with TRBJ1-4; D possibly corresponds to TRBD1 (6 bases). This CDR3 has 15 amino acids. The V gene's germline CDR1 is LNHDA and CDR2 SQIVND (reference sequence). V was cut by 3 bases and J by 3 bases, with 11 bases left in between.

The rearrangement links TRBV6-2 or TRBV6-3 to TRBJ2-7; TRBD1 is a possible D gene (5 bases). Trimming cost V 5 bases and J 1 base, with 15 bases left between them. Germline lookup yields CDR1 MNHEY and CDR2 SVGEGT. CDR3 length: 15 residues. The CDR3 loop reads CASSIYDSPSYEQYF. As DNA, the CDR3 is TGTGCCAGCAGTATTTACGACAGCCCGTCCTACGAGCAGTACTTC.

The V call is TRBV3-1 (or the pseudogene TRBV3-2), the J call TRBJ2-1; perhaps TRBD2 as D (6 bases). The V end was cut by 0 bases, the J end by 4 bases, with 13 bases between. There are 16 residues in the CDR3. CDR1 is LGHDT, CDR2 YNNKEL, per germline (reference sequence). Written as DNA, the CDR3 is TGTGCCAGCAGCCAAGATATTGCGGGACTTTACAATGAGCAGTTCTTC. Translating gives CASSQDIAGLYNEQFF.

This clone appeared a single time. The chain links TRBV11-1 to TRBJ1-4; D unclear. CDR3 length equals 15 residues. The germline CDR1 and CDR2 sequences are SGHAT and FQDESV (reference sequence). V was cut by 1 base and J by 7 bases, with 13 bases left in between. CDR3 sequence reads: CASSLDGGGGEKLFF. In DNA form, the CDR3 reads TGTGCCAGCAGCTTAGATGGCGGAGGTGGTGAAAAACTGTTTTTT.

The V call is TRBV6-1, the J call TRBJ2-7, with 12 bases fitting TRBD2. Germline V CDR1 and CDR2: MNHNS, SASEGT. CDR3 size: 15 residues. The junction had 4 bases not matched to a gene; V was cut back by 3 bases and J by 4 bases. CDR3 region: CASSEVTSGSYEQYF. The CDR3 bases are TGTGCCAGCAGTGAGGTGACTAGCGGGAGTTACGAGCAGTACTTC.

The chain carries TRBV6-5 and TRBJ2-7; possibly TRBD2 for D (5 bases). CDR3 size: 16 residues. Germline lookup yields CDR1 MNHEY and CDR2 SVGAGI. V was pared by 0 bases and J by 0 bases, with 12 bases between. CDR3 coding DNA: TGTGCCAGCAGTTACTCCTGGCGGGCGAGCTCCTACGAGCAGTACTTC. Residues: CASSYSWRASSYEQYF.

CDR3 sequence reads: CASNFMGSGTYEQYF. The CDR3 DNA reads as TGTGCCAGCAACTTCATGGGGAGCGGAACCTACGAGCAGTACTTC. The chain employs TRBV5-8 and TRBJ2-7, with D possibly TRBD2 on 5 matching bases. The germline V gene has CDR1 SGHTS and CDR2 YDEGEE. This CDR3 spans 15 amino acids. V lost 6 bases, J lost 2 bases, and 18 bases lay in between.

The chain combines TRBV6-6 with TRBJ1-2; D gene unclear. Germline V gene data show CDR1 as MNHNY and CDR2 as SVGAGI (reference sequence). The CDR3 contains 11 residues. V lost 2 bases, J lost 8 bases, and 6 bases lay in between. CDR3 sequence reads: CASSYARGYTF. The CDR3 nucleotides are TGTGCCAGCAGTTACGCTAGAGGCTACACCTTC.

This chain joins TRBV5-8 and TRBJ2-5, with 7 bases identical to TRBD1. CDR3 length: 15 amino acids. The V gene's germline CDR1 is SGHTS and CDR2 YDEGEE. The trim removed 0 bases at V and 5 bases at J, leaving 7 bases unmatched. CDR3 sequence (DNA): TGTGCCAGCAGCTTGGGACAGGGCGTGAGGGAGACCCAGTACTTC. Amino acids: CASSLGQGVRETQYF.

The V gene is TRBV20-1, the J gene TRBJ2-3; no firm D call. CDR3 length: 11 amino acids. Germline-derived CDR1 and CDR2 are DFQATT and SNEGSKA (reference sequence). V lost 2 bases, J lost 5 bases, and 5 bases lay in between. CDR3 nucleotides: TGCAGTGCTAGATTCGGAGATACGCAGTATTTT. It translates to CSARFGDTQYF.

The chain joins TRBV12-3 or TRBV12-4 to TRBJ2-1; D unclear. This CDR3 is built from 12 residues. V lost 7 bases and J lost 5, with 9 bases in between. The CDR3 is CASTFFDNEQFF. The CDR3 region has the DNA TGTGCCAGCACCTTCTTCGACAATGAGCAGTTCTTC.

This clone came up a few times. V and J are TRBV5-5 and TRBJ1-5; 8 bases map to TRBD1. There are 14 residues in the CDR3. V gave up 4 bases and J gave up 4 bases; unmatched junction bases: 4. CDR1 and CDR2 (germline): SGHKS, YYEKEE (reference sequence). CDR3 coding DNA: TGTGCCAGCAGCCAGACAGGGGCAAATCAGCCCCAGCATTTT. It codes for CASSQTGANQPQHF.

The rearrangement links TRBV19 to TRBJ2-7, with TRBD2 identical over 7 bases. The CDR3 runs 13 residues. Per germline, CDR1 LNHDA and CDR2 SQIVND (reference sequence). V lost 1 base to trimming and J lost 7 bases; unmatched junction nucleotides: 4. CDR3 amino acids: CASSIAGGWEQYF. As DNA, the CDR3 is TGTGCCAGTAGTATAGCGGGAGGATGGGAGCAGTACTTC.

About this clone: Other DNA sequences in this sample translate to the same CDR3. The chain employs TRBV3-1 (or the pseudogene TRBV3-2) and TRBJ2-3, with a weak D call TRBD2 (5 bases). V lost 4 bases and J lost 6, with 5 bases in between. The germline V gene encodes CDR1 LGHDT and CDR2 YNNKEL (reference sequence). The CDR3 is made up of 11 amino acids. CDR3 bases: TGTGCCAGCAGCCGAGGGGATACGCAGTATTTT. Translating gives CASSRGDTQYF.